Shown below are 28 T cell receptor beta chains from a single sample sequenced in a study of cytomegalovirus exposure and HLA in healthy donors. Amplification used 60 Vbeta primers and 13 Jbeta primers. Assay used: immunoSEQ multiplex PCR; TCRdb lists only in-frame clones, some missing. Of under 150,000 clones listed, around 72% are singletons. Material for sequencing was PBMCs. These receptors were taken from a man aged 35 to 55 in good health and CMV-seronegative.

The chain carries TRBV28 and TRBJ2-7; 7 bases are shared with TRBD1. There are 15 residues in the CDR3. From germline, CDR1 is MDHEN and CDR2 SYDVKM. The J segment lost 6 bases and the V segment lost 1 base, leaving 9 bases of the junction unmatched. The CDR3 protein is CASSLFLQGNREQYF. CDR3 nucleotides: TGTGCCAGCAGTTTATTTTTACAGGGGAATCGCGAGCAGTACTTC.

The rearrangement joins TRBV2 to TRBJ1-5, with 10 positions matching TRBD1. The V segment lost 9 bases and the J segment 9 bases; nucleotides outside the gene matches: 14. Germline CDR1 is SNHLY and CDR2 is FYNNEI. The CDR3 spans 15 residues. The CDR3 region is CASNIGTGVEVPQHF. The CDR3 DNA sequence: TGTGCCAGTAACATCGGGACAGGGGTAGAGGTGCCCCAGCATTTT.

This chain links TRBV7-9 with TRBJ2-1; 11 bases fit TRBD1. CDR3 length: 15 amino acids. V was clipped by 5 bases and J by 5 bases; unmatched bases: 5. Germline CDR1 SEHNR, CDR2 FQNEAQ (reference sequence). CDR3 DNA: TGTGCCAGCAGCCCCTGGACAGGGGGCAACAATGAGCAGTTCTTC. Amino acids: CASSPWTGGNNEQFF.

V and J are TRBV2 and TRBJ2-3; possibly TRBD1 for D (5 bases). The CDR3 spans 14 residues. Germline CDR1 and CDR2: SNHLY and FYNNEI. V gave up 4 bases and J gave up 1 base, with 9 bases separating them. This chain's CDR3 is CASSARARTDTQYF. In DNA, the CDR3 is TGTGCCAGCAGTGCCAGGGCTCGCACAGATACGCAGTATTTT.

The chain is built from TRBV7-9 and TRBJ1-1; 9 bases are shared with TRBD1. The CDR3 length is 14 residues. The V gene's germline CDR1 is SEHNR and CDR2 FQNEAQ (reference sequence). With 5 bases clipped from V and 7 bases from J, the junction kept 8 bases outside the gene matches. DNA for the CDR3: TGTGCCAGCAGCCTCTACAGGGGGCTGGGTGAAGCTTTCTTT. Translating it yields CASSLYRGLGEAFF.

The chain employs TRBV13 and TRBJ1-2, with 11 bases matching TRBD1. This CDR3 contains 17 residues. Trimming at V came to 5 bases and at J to 6 bases, leaving 14 bases not matched to a gene. Germline V gives CDR1 PRHDT, CDR2 FYEKMQ (reference sequence). The CDR3 nucleotides are TGTGCCAGCAGCGCATTTAGGACAGGGGGCTTGTGGAATGGCTACACCTTC. Its protein product is CASSAFRTGGLWNGYTF. The full variable domain, its missing parts supplied by reference TRBV13 and TRBJ1-2, is AAGVIQSPRHLIKEKRETATLKCYPIPRHDTVYWYQQGPGQDPQFLISFYEKMQSDKGSIPDRFSAQQFSDYHSELNMSSLELGDSALYFCASSAFRTGGLWNGYTFGSGTRLTVV.

This rearrangement joins TRBV7-3 to TRBJ2-6; TRBD2 might be the D (6 bases). Germline values: CDR1 SGHTA, CDR2 FQGTGA. The CDR3 covers 19 residues. V was cut by 1 base and J by 0 bases, with 16 bases left in between. The CDR3 region is CASSLRDSAATSGANVLTF. DNA for the CDR3: TGTGCCAGCAGCTTAAGGGACTCAGCGGCTACCTCTGGGGCCAACGTCCTGACTTTC.

The gene calls are TRBV18 and TRBJ2-3; TRBD1 matches at 12 bases. This CDR3 has 16 amino acids. Trimming at V came to 8 bases and at J to 3 bases, leaving 9 bases not matched to a gene. The germline V gene encodes CDR1 KGHSH and CDR2 LQKENI. As DNA, the CDR3 is TGTGCCAGCGCCCCAGGGGGACAGGGGGCAACAGATACGCAGTATTTT. The encoded protein is CASAPGGQGATDTQYF.

The chain recombines TRBV27 with TRBJ1-2, with 7 bases identical to TRBD1. Germline V gene lookup returns CDR1 MNHEY and CDR2 SMNVEV (reference sequence). This CDR3 spans 16 amino acids. After removal of 3 bases from V and 6 bases from J, the junction contained 13 bases not matched to a gene. CDR3 sequence reads: CASSFIGGQKKNGYTF. Written as DNA, the CDR3 is TGTGCCAGCAGTTTTATCGGGGGACAGAAGAAGAATGGCTACACCTTC.

The rearrangement uses TRBV2 and TRBJ1-3, with D possibly TRBD1 on 5 matching bases. In germline, CDR1 is SNHLY, CDR2 FYNNEI. The CDR3 has 15 residues. Trimming left V 5 bases short and J 0 bases short, with 11 bases between. CDR3 nucleotide sequence: TGTGCCAGCAGTCAACAGGCAAACTCTGGAAACACCATATATTTT. Its translation: CASSQQANSGNTIYF.

The V gene is TRBV7-2, the J gene TRBJ2-7; possibly TRBD2 for D (6 bases). CDR3 length: 16 amino acids. Trimming left V 4 bases short and J 3 bases short, with 19 bases between. Germline V lookup: CDR1 SGHTA, CDR2 FQGNSA. The DNA of the CDR3 is TGTGCCAGCAGCTCGACCGGGCGGGGCCCAGACTACGAGCAGTACTTC. Amino acid sequence: CASSSTGRGPDYEQYF. Looking up the rest from reference TRBV7-2 and TRBJ2-7 gives the full variable domain: GAGVSQSPSNKVTEKGKDVELRCDPISGHTALYWYRQSLGQGLEFLIYFQGNSAPDKSGLPSDRFSAERTGGSVSTLTIQRTQQEDSAVYLCASSSTGRGPDYEQYFGPGTRLTVT.

The CDR3, as DNA: TGTGCCAGCAGCCAAGAGACTAGCGGGGGATACAATGAGCAGTTCTTC. This gives the protein CASSQETSGGYNEQFF. V and J are TRBV4-2 and TRBJ2-1; 12 bases fit TRBD2. CDR3 length equals 16 residues. With V trimmed by 0 bases and J by 4 bases, 1 base remained unmatched. Per the germline V gene, CDR1 is LGHNA and CDR2 is YNFKEQ.

The DNA for the CDR3 is TGTGCCAGCTCACCGACGACAGGGATCTCGGGAAACACCATATATTTT. Translation: CASSPTTGISGNTIYF. The chain carries TRBV18 and TRBJ1-3, with 7 nucleotides matching TRBD1. This CDR3 contains 16 residues. CDR1 KGHSH and CDR2 LQKENI come from the germline V gene. Trimming removed 3 bases from V and 4 bases from J; junction bases left unmatched: 9.

This chain links TRBV9 with TRBJ1-2, with 7 bases aligning to TRBD1. In germline, CDR1 is SGDLS, CDR2 YYNGEE. The CDR3 covers 13 residues. Trimming at V came to 6 bases and at J to 3 bases, leaving 5 bases not matched to a gene. DNA of the CDR3: TGTGCCAGCACCGCGGGGACAGACTATGGCTACACCTTC. Its translation is CASTAGTDYGYTF.

The chain combines TRBV7-2 with TRBJ2-2; 10 bases match TRBD2. Germline V CDR1 and CDR2: SGHTA, FQGNSA. Trimming cost V 0 bases and J 7 bases; bases outside gene matches: 5. The CDR3 covers 16 residues. CDR3 sequence reads: CASSLAPSGSGGELFF. The CDR3, as DNA: TGTGCCAGCAGCTTAGCCCCTAGCGGGAGTGGCGGGGAGCTGTTTTTT.

There are a few counts of this clone. The chain employs TRBV18 and TRBJ1-5; a possible D gene is TRBD1 (6 bases). In germline, CDR1 is KGHSH, CDR2 LQKENI. CDR3 length: 14 amino acids. V was shortened by 2 bases and J by 11 bases, with 16 bases between the two germline ends. CDR3: CASSPRQETVAQHF. CDR3 nucleotide sequence: TGTGCCAGCTCACCAAGACAGGAAACCGTAGCCCAGCATTTT.

This clone was observed a single time. This chain links TRBV5-1 with TRBJ1-1; D uncertain. Trimming pared 1 base from V and 3 bases from J, leaving 10 bases between. Germline CDR1 is SGHRS and CDR2 is YFSETQ. This CDR3 has 14 residues. CDR3 residues: CASSLSFLDTEAFF. CDR3 sequence (DNA): TGCGCCAGCAGCTTGTCTTTCCTAGACACTGAAGCTTTCTTT.

The chain recombines TRBV5-4 with TRBJ2-7; 8 bases are shared with TRBD1. This CDR3 has 14 amino acids. Germline trimming cut 4 bases from V and 2 bases from J; bases unmatched to any gene: 5. Germline V gene lookup returns CDR1 SGHNT and CDR2 YYREEE (reference sequence). CDR3 amino acids: CASSTRTGPYEQYF. CDR3 DNA sequence: TGTGCCAGCAGCACTCGGACAGGGCCCTACGAGCAGTACTTC.

A word on this clone: Other DNA sequences in this sample translate to the same CDR3. This rearrangement joins TRBV6-1 to TRBJ1-1, with D hard to call. Germline loops: CDR1 MNHNS, CDR2 SASEGT. V was pared by 3 bases and J by 4 bases, with 21 bases between. There are 17 residues in the CDR3. The CDR3: CASSEALFRDRVTEAFF. CDR3 in DNA: TGTGCCAGCAGTGAGGCGCTTTTCCGGGATCGGGTCACTGAAGCTTTCTTT.

This clone was seen only a few times. The chain joins TRBV19 to TRBJ1-1, with D possibly TRBD1 on 6 matching bases. The CDR3 has 14 residues. The V gene's germline CDR1 is LNHDA and CDR2 SQIVND (reference sequence). The V and J ends lost 9 bases and 3 bases respectively, with 17 bases between them. Here the CDR3 DNA reads TGTGCCAGCAAGTCAGGGGCTGGGTACACTGAAGCTTTCTTT. It is translated as CASKSGAGYTEAFF.

The CDR3 reads CASSLSWRTGGTEAFF. In nucleotides, the CDR3 is TGTGCCAGCAGCTTGAGCTGGAGGACAGGGGGTACTGAAGCTTTCTTT. The chain carries TRBV5-6 and TRBJ1-1; 10 bases align to TRBD1. The J segment lost 5 bases and the V segment lost 1 base, leaving 8 bases of the junction unmatched. The length of the CDR3 is 16 residues. Germline assignment: CDR1 SGHDT and CDR2 YYEEEE.

The CDR3 nucleotides are TGTGCCTCCCAAGACCCCCCCGGGACAGGGGGGGGCGAGCAGTACTTC. Its protein is CASQDPPGTGGGEQYF. The genes are TRBV10-3 and TRBJ2-7; 11 nucleotides match TRBD1. The trim removed 11 bases at V and 6 bases at J, leaving 18 bases unmatched. CDR1 ENHRY and CDR2 SYGVKD come from the germline V gene. This CDR3 spans 16 amino acids.

The V and J genes are TRBV6-5 and TRBJ2-1, with D tentatively TRBD1 (6 bases). The CDR3 totals 14 residues. The V gene lost 0 bases and the J gene lost 5 bases, with 8 bases spanning the gap. Germline CDR1 MNHEY, CDR2 SVGAGI. CDR3 sequence: CASSYSNRDNEQFF. The CDR3 DNA reads TGTGCCAGCAGTTACTCGAACAGGGACAATGAGCAGTTCTTC.

The V and J genes are TRBV18 and TRBJ2-7; D possibly corresponds to TRBD2 (5 bases). CDR1 is KGHSH and CDR2 is LQKENI in the germline V gene. The CDR3 runs 13 residues. With 6 bases removed from V and 6 bases from J, the gap between germline ends came to 15 bases. The CDR3 loop is CASSPSGDLEQYF. In DNA, the CDR3 is TGTGCCAGCTCTCCCTCCGGGGATCTCGAGCAGTACTTC. Looking up the rest from reference TRBV18 and TRBJ2-7 gives the full variable domain: NAGVMQNPRHLVRRRGQEARLRCSPMKGHSHVYWYRQLPEEGLKFMVYLQKENIIDESGMPKERFSAEFPKEGPSILRIQQVVRGDSAAYFCASSPSGDLEQYFGPGTRLTVT.

Only a few counts were recorded for this clone. The V call is TRBV7-9, the J call TRBJ2-7; no clear D gene. The germline V gene has CDR1 SEHNR and CDR2 FQNEAQ (reference sequence). The V gene lost 2 bases and the J gene lost 3 bases, with 8 bases spanning the gap. The CDR3 is made up of 13 amino acids. The CDR3 spells CASSLLSRYEQYF. In DNA, the CDR3 is TGTGCCAGCAGCTTATTGAGCCGCTACGAGCAGTACTTC.

This clone was detected only once. Other DNA sequences in the sample encode the same CDR3. The CDR3 loop is CASSRTSGAADTQYF. Here the CDR3 DNA reads TGCGCCAGCAGCCGTACTAGCGGGGCCGCGGATACGCAGTATTTT. J is TRBJ2-3 and V is TRBV4-1, with 10 bases lining up with TRBD2. The germline gives CDR1 MGHRA, CDR2 YSYEKL. The V and J ends lost 4 bases and 6 bases, in that order; junction bases with no gene match: 7. The CDR3 extends over 15 amino acids.

The chain joins TRBV2 to TRBJ1-2, with D perhaps matching TRBD1 (5 bases). Germline CDR1 and CDR2: SNHLY and FYNNEI. The CDR3 consists of 12 residues. V was shortened by 6 bases and J by 8 bases, with 13 bases between the two germline ends. CDR3 coding DNA: TGTGCCAGCAGCAGGGAGAGCGGGGGCTACACCTTC. Amino acid sequence: CASSRESGGYTF.

V gene TRBV7-3 combines with J gene TRBJ1-1; D remains unclear. The V gene lost 5 bases and the J gene lost 4 bases, with 11 bases spanning the gap. Germline V gene lookup returns CDR1 SGHTA and CDR2 FQGTGA. The CDR3 totals 13 residues. CDR3 sequence reads: CASSAGSSTEAFF. CDR3 nucleotide sequence: TGTGCCAGCAGCGCGGGGTCGAGCACTGAAGCTTTCTTT.